This T cell receptor beta chain was retrieved from a study of shared clonotypes between healthy human individuals. CDR3 length equals 16 residues. V gave up 1 base and J gave up 2 bases; unmatched junction bases: 8. Per the germline V gene, CDR1 is MDHEN and CDR2 is SYDVKM. Selected positively for CCR7 and CD45RO-negative, naive CD8 cells excluded terminally differentiated effector memory CD45RA+ cells. The method was immunoSEQ multiplex PCR; TCRdb's version includes in-frame clones alone and lacks a portion of them. The sample records almost 700,000 clones, about 92% being singletons. This TCR was sampled from a man aged 25-45 years in good health. The genes are TRBV28 and TRBJ2-7, with TRBD2 matching over 7 bases. Sequencing was carried out using naive CD8+ T cells sorted from blood. The CDR3 loop is CASSLLGGLNPYEQYF. The DNA for the CDR3 is TGTGCCAGCAGTTTATTGGGAGGGCTGAACCCCTACGAGCAGTACTTC.